This is a list of T cell receptor beta chains from one sample in a study of blood T cell repertoires in COVID-19. Only in-frame clones appear in the TCRdb table, and some are missing; sequencing was by immunoSEQ multiplex PCR. The table includes around 300,000 clones, 75% to 90% detected once. Sequencing used PBMCs or T cells enriched from blood (not recorded which). The receptors were sampled from a young man who had recovered from COVID-19. CDR3s include the opening cysteine and the closing phenylalanine or tryptophan. The order of the fields is J gene, V gene, clone size, D gene, CDR3 protein, CDR3 DNA. A D gene is named only where the DNA matches it firmly. The size field is filled for only some rows; it gives once, few, many or a size class.

J: TRBJ1-2
V: TRBV7-6
size: -
D: TRBD1
CDR3: CASSQWGSGGSSNYGYTF
DNA: TGTGCCAGCAGTCAATGGGGCTCAGGGGGATCCTCTAACTATGGCTACACCTTC

J: TRBJ1-5
V: TRBV24-1
size: -
D: -
CDR3: CATSETGWNQPQHF
DNA: TGTGCCACCAGTGAAACAGGGTGGAATCAGCCCCAGCATTTT

J: TRBJ2-7
V: TRBV29-1
size: -
D: -
CDR3: CSGILESEQYF
DNA: TGCAGCGGAATCCTGGAGTCCGAGCAGTACTTC

J: TRBJ1-1
V: TRBV18
size: few
D: TRBD1
CDR3: CASSPDRATEAFF
DNA: TGTGCCAGCTCACCAGACAGGGCCACTGAAGCTTTCTTT

J: TRBJ2-2
V: TRBV2
size: -
D: TRBD1
CDR3: CASRRQGGNTGELFF
DNA: TGTGCCAGCAGAAGACAGGGGGGGAACACCGGGGAGCTGTTTTTT

J: TRBJ1-1
V: TRBV7-3
size: -
D: TRBD1
CDR3: CASSLTDRGTEAFF
DNA: TGTGCCAGCAGCTTAACGGACAGGGGAACTGAAGCTTTCTTT

J: TRBJ1-6
V: TRBV19
size: -
D: -
CDR3: CASSAGQRNSPLHF
DNA: TGTGCCAGTAGTGCAGGGCAGAGGAATTCACCCCTCCACTTT

J: TRBJ2-3
V: TRBV24-1
size: -
D: TRBD2
CDR3: CATSDPGLAGNTDTQYF
DNA: TGTGCCACCAGTGATCCCGGACTAGCGGGGAACACAGATACGCAGTATTTT

J: TRBJ1-3
V: TRBV5-6
size: -
D: -
CDR3: CASSLGRNTIYF
DNA: TGTGCCAGCAGCTTGGGGCGAAACACCATATATTTT

J: TRBJ2-7
V: TRBV2
size: -
D: -
CDR3: CASTYTSPVHEQYF
DNA: TGTGCCAGCACCTACACTAGTCCCGTCCACGAGCAGTACTTC

J: TRBJ2-7
V: TRBV5-6
size: -
D: -
CDR3: CASSLYVGTSIYEQYF
DNA: TGTGCCAGCAGCTTGTACGTTGGGACTTCCATCTACGAGCAGTACTTC

J: TRBJ1-5
V: TRBV5-6
size: -
D: TRBD1
CDR3: CASSLGRQGGNQPQHF
DNA: TGTGCCAGCAGCTTGGGACGGCAGGGGGGCAATCAGCCCCAGCATTTT

J: TRBJ2-1
V: TRBV15
size: -
D: -
CDR3: CATSRALANEQFF
DNA: TGTGCCACCAGCAGAGCTTTAGCTAATGAGCAGTTCTTC

J: TRBJ2-7
V: TRBV11-2
size: -
D: TRBD1
CDR3: CASSLDVGQGASEQYF
DNA: TGTGCCAGCAGCTTAGATGTGGGACAGGGGGCTTCCGAGCAGTACTTC

J: TRBJ1-6
V: TRBV6-5
size: once
D: -
CDR3: CATSKKAGGSPLHF
DNA: TGTGCCACCTCCAAGAAGGCCGGGGGTTCACCCCTCCACTTT

J: TRBJ2-5
V: TRBV28
size: -
D: TRBD1
CDR3: CASSLPQGWGQETQYF
DNA: TGTGCCAGCAGTTTACCACAGGGGTGGGGACAAGAGACCCAGTACTTC

J: TRBJ1-1
V: TRBV7-8
size: few
D: TRBD1
CDR3: CASSSRQGETEAFF
DNA: TGTGCCAGCAGCTCCCGACAGGGAGAAACTGAAGCTTTCTTT

J: TRBJ2-1
V: TRBV18
size: few
D: TRBD1
CDR3: CASSPPLFTGGRNEQFF
DNA: TGTGCCAGCTCACCACCGCTCTTTACAGGGGGCAGAAATGAGCAGTTCTTC

J: TRBJ2-7
V: TRBV28
size: -
D: -
CDR3: CASSLSGTYEQYF
DNA: TGTGCCAGCAGTTTATCCGGGACCTACGAGCAGTACTTC

J: TRBJ2-2
V: TRBV13
size: -
D: TRBD2
CDR3: CASSFGGGTGELFF
DNA: TGTGCCAGCAGCTTTGGCGGGGGCACCGGGGAGCTGTTTTTT

J: TRBJ1-1
V: TRBV5-4
size: -
D: TRBD1
CDR3: CASSLPGGMNTEAFF
DNA: TGTGCCAGCAGCTTGCCAGGGGGGATGAACACTGAAGCTTTCTTT

J: TRBJ1-3
V: TRBV19
size: -
D: -
CDR3: CASSISWDFRNTIYF
DNA: TGTGCCAGTAGTATCTCCTGGGACTTCCGAAACACCATATATTTT

J: TRBJ2-7
V: TRBV11-3
size: -
D: -
CDR3: CASSSKQGGSYEQYF
DNA: TGTGCCAGCAGCTCGAAACAGGGAGGGTCTTACGAGCAGTACTTC

J: TRBJ1-3
V: TRBV15
size: -
D: -
CDR3: CATSRGTSGNTIYF
DNA: TGTGCCACCAGCAGAGGGACATCTGGAAACACCATATATTTT

J: TRBJ2-7
V: TRBV11-2
size: -
D: -
CDR3: CASSLALGTKSYEQYF
DNA: TGTGCCAGCAGCTTAGCGCTGGGTACTAAATCCTACGAGCAGTACTTC

J: TRBJ1-2
V: TRBV11-2
size: once
D: -
CDR3: CASSLVGRGDYGYTF
DNA: TGTGCCAGCAGCTTAGTGGGGCGGGGAGACTATGGCTACACCTTC

J: TRBJ2-3
V: TRBV4-1
size: -
D: -
CDR3: CASSPEQGSTDTQYF
DNA: TGCGCCAGCAGCCCGGAGCAGGGTAGCACAGATACGCAGTATTTT

J: TRBJ2-3
V: TRBV5-4
size: once
D: TRBD1
CDR3: CASSPGQGVADTQYF
DNA: TGTGCCAGCAGCCCGGGACAGGGGGTAGCAGATACGCAGTATTTT

J: TRBJ2-1
V: TRBV6-4
size: -
D: TRBD2
CDR3: CASSPRPGGHTYNEQFF
DNA: TGTGCCAGCAGTCCCCGGCCGGGGGGTCACACCTACAATGAGCAGTTCTTC

J: TRBJ1-2
V: TRBV7-8
size: -
D: -
CDR3: CASRYRDIGGYTF
DNA: TGTGCCAGCAGGTACCGGGACATCGGTGGCTACACCTTC

J: TRBJ2-1
V: TRBV6-5
size: -
D: TRBD2
CDR3: CASSYSLAGGGEQFF
DNA: TGTGCCAGCAGTTACTCACTAGCGGGGGGTGGTGAGCAGTTCTTC

J: TRBJ1-4
V: TRBV2
size: -
D: -
CDR3: CASSDPTVSNEKLFF
DNA: TGTGCCAGCAGTGACCCGACAGTATCAAATGAAAAACTGTTTTTT

J: TRBJ2-5
V: TRBV27
size: -
D: TRBD2
CDR3: CASSPGTRLETQYF
DNA: TGTGCCAGCAGTCCCGGGACTAGATTGGAGACCCAGTACTTC

J: TRBJ2-5
V: TRBV18
size: -
D: -
CDR3: CASSPPSSGAETQYF
DNA: TGTGCCAGCTCACCACCAAGTTCTGGAGCCGAGACCCAGTACTTC

J: TRBJ1-2
V: TRBV25-1
size: -
D: TRBD1
CDR3: CASSEYTDRVDGYTF
DNA: TGTGCCAGCAGTGAATACACGGACAGGGTGGATGGCTACACCTTC

J: TRBJ1-6
V: TRBV5-1
size: -
D: -
CDR3: CASSLVGPPPSRALHF
DNA: TGCGCCAGCAGCTTGGTAGGTCCCCCCCCTTCGAGGGCCCTCCACTTT

J: TRBJ2-3
V: TRBV7-7
size: -
D: TRBD1
CDR3: CASSKNPTGTGGITDTQYF
DNA: TGTGCCAGCAGCAAAAACCCGACCGGGACAGGGGGGATCACAGATACGCAGTATTTT

J: TRBJ1-2
V: TRBV5-6
size: -
D: -
CDR3: CASSLLGANYGYTF
DNA: TGTGCCAGCAGCTTGCTGGGGGCGAACTATGGCTACACCTTC

J: TRBJ2-3
V: TRBV27
size: -
D: -
CDR3: CASSLLQGSVQDTQYF
DNA: TGTGCCAGCAGTTTATTACAGGGATCCGTGCAAGATACGCAGTATTTT

J: TRBJ2-3
V: TRBV7-9
size: -
D: TRBD2
CDR3: CASRAGGPDTQYF
DNA: TGTGCCAGCAGGGCGGGGGGGCCCGATACGCAGTATTTT

J: TRBJ2-3
V: TRBV5-4
size: -
D: TRBD2
CDR3: CASSLVPRGSIGDTQYF
DNA: TGTGCCAGCAGCTTGGTTCCGCGGGGGAGCATAGGAGATACGCAGTATTTT

J: TRBJ2-7
V: TRBV5-6
size: -
D: -
CDR3: CASSPDPGTFSSYEQYF
DNA: TGTGCCAGCAGCCCAGACCCAGGGACTTTCAGCTCCTACGAGCAGTACTTC

J: TRBJ2-2
V: TRBV6-4
size: few
D: -
CDR3: CASSDSMNTGELFF
DNA: TGTGCCAGCAGTGACAGCATGAACACCGGGGAGCTGTTTTTT

J: TRBJ2-2
V: TRBV5-1
size: -
D: -
CDR3: CASSLARDWNTGELFF
DNA: TGCGCCAGCAGCTTGGCCCGAGACTGGAACACCGGGGAGCTGTTTTTT

J: TRBJ1-2
V: TRBV5-1
size: -
D: TRBD1
CDR3: CASSSGTGGNYGYTF
DNA: TGCGCCAGCAGCTCAGGGACAGGGGGTAACTATGGCTACACCTTC

J: TRBJ1-4
V: TRBV5-1
size: once
D: TRBD1
CDR3: CASSQRGLWEKLFF
DNA: TGCGCCAGCAGTCAAAGGGGGCTGTGGGAAAAACTGTTTTTT

J: TRBJ1-4
V: TRBV2
size: -
D: -
CDR3: CASSGTVGRVLKKLFF
DNA: TGTGCCAGCAGTGGCACTGTTGGGCGCGTTCTGAAAAAACTGTTTTTT

J: TRBJ2-7
V: TRBV16
size: -
D: -
CDR3: CASSLQGYEQYF
DNA: TGTGCCAGCAGTTTACAGGGCTACGAGCAGTACTTC

J: TRBJ2-1
V: TRBV19
size: -
D: -
CDR3: CASSLYNEQFF
DNA: TGTGCCAGTAGTCTCTACAATGAGCAGTTCTTC

J: TRBJ2-2
V: TRBV7-6
size: -
D: TRBD1
CDR3: CASSRSESGGVRELFF
DNA: TGTGCCAGCAGCCGATCAGAATCAGGGGGAGTGCGGGAGCTGTTTTTT

J: TRBJ2-7
V: TRBV5-1
size: -
D: -
CDR3: CASSFGVIYEQYF
DNA: TGCGCCAGCAGCTTCGGGGTTATCTACGAGCAGTACTTC

J: TRBJ2-3
V: TRBV6-4
size: many
D: TRBD2
CDR3: CASSEIAGSTDTQYF
DNA: TGTGCCAGCAGTGAAATAGCGGGAAGCACAGATACGCAGTATTTT

J: TRBJ1-5
V: TRBV15
size: -
D: -
CDR3: CATSRKTEYSNQPQHF
DNA: TGTGCCACCAGCAGAAAGACAGAATATAGCAATCAGCCCCAGCATTTT

J: TRBJ2-3
V: TRBV3-1/TRBV3-2
size: few
D: -
CDR3: CASSQVGGARADTQYF
DNA: TGTGCCAGCAGCCAAGTGGGGGGGGCCCGCGCAGATACGCAGTATTTT

J: TRBJ2-7
V: TRBV7-6
size: -
D: TRBD1
CDR3: CASSFGTEDEQYF
DNA: TGTGCCAGCAGCTTCGGGACAGAGGACGAGCAGTACTTC